This T cell receptor beta chain derives from a study of cytomegalovirus exposure and HLA in healthy donors. Overall study findings and caveats: Relative to the roughly 700-donor mean, N-insertions were reportedly fewer in an Asian-associated ancestry cluster in a later analysis. Most likely, a cluster of highly shared sequence variants arose as a sequencing artifact. Information on immune exposure was restricted to one variable (CMV serostatus). Presence/absence analysis assumed near-uniform sequencing depth across donors.

The PCR used 60 Vbeta and 13 Jbeta primers. Clones were read by immunoSEQ multiplex PCR, and TCRdb kept only the in-frame ones, dropping some. This sample's table has about 70,000 clones. This CDR3 has 15 amino acids. The germline V gene has CDR1 GTSNPN and CDR2 SVGIG (reference sequence). V gave up 8 bases and J gave up 9 bases, with 26 bases separating them. Note on this clone: The antigen is not known.

Input material: PBMCs. The V and J genes are TRBV30 and TRBJ2-1; TRBD2 might be the D (6 bases). This clonotype was obtained from a female donor in good health and CMV-seropositive. The CDR3 sequence: CAGTARDSRGGEQFF. The CDR3 DNA reads TGTGCCGGGACCGCACGGGACTCCCGAGGCGGTGAGCAGTTCTTC.